A single sample is the source of the 31 T cell receptor beta chains below, sequenced in a study of PD-1 blockade in classical Hodgkin lymphoma. Patients all relapsed after autologous stem cell transplantation, and there was variation in brentuximab vedotin exposure. TCRdb's copy holds only in-frame clones and misses some; the assay was immunoSEQ multiplex PCR. The sample has about 98,000 clones; 80% to 95% are singletons. The sample consisted of peripheral blood mononuclear cells (PBMCs), taken at baseline. Receptors originate from a human donor with classical Hodgkin lymphoma.

The rearrangement joins TRBV6-5 to TRBJ2-7, with no clear D. Germline-derived CDR1 and CDR2 are MNHEY and SVGAGI. The CDR3 is 13 amino acids. Trimming removed 0 bases at V and 3 bases at J, with 6 bases between. CDR3 residues: CASSYSTSYEQYF. The CDR3 nucleotides read TGTGCCAGCAGTTACTCGACGAGCTACGAGCAGTACTTC.

V and J are TRBV18 and TRBJ2-3, with D perhaps matching TRBD2 (7 bases). Germline CDR1 reads KGHSH; CDR2 reads LQKENI. The CDR3 has 16 residues. Between the trimmed V and J ends, which lost 3 bases and 1 base, there was a span of 14 bases. CDR3 residues: CASSPPWGGRTDTQYF. The CDR3 region has the DNA TGTGCCAGCTCACCCCCATGGGGGGGGCGCACAGATACGCAGTATTTT. The whole variable domain, filled in from reference TRBV18 and TRBJ2-3, reads NAGVMQNPRHLVRRRGQEARLRCSPMKGHSHVYWYRQLPEEGLKFMVYLQKENIIDESGMPKERFSAEFPKEGPSILRIQQVVRGDSAAYFCASSPPWGGRTDTQYFGPGTRLTVL.

J is TRBJ2-7 and V is TRBV27; tentatively, D is TRBD1 (6 bases). This CDR3 is 15 amino acids long. Looked up from germline, CDR1 is MNHEY and CDR2 is SMNVEV (reference sequence). Trimming took 4 bases from V and 2 from J, leaving 15 bases between them. Written as DNA, the CDR3 is TGTGCCAGCAGTTCGACATTTACAGGGCCCTACGAGCAGTACTTC. Translating gives CASSSTFTGPYEQYF.

The rearrangement links TRBV19 to TRBJ1-1; D gene ambiguous. The CDR3 is 13 residues long. Per germline, CDR1 LNHDA and CDR2 SQIVND (reference sequence). V lost 3 bases to trimming and J lost 3 bases, with 8 bases between them. The CDR3 coding sequence is TGTGCCAGTAGTATCTTGGAGCACACTGAAGCTTTCTTT. This encodes CASSILEHTEAFF.

The rearrangement uses TRBV9 and TRBJ2-7; D unresolved. Germline V lookup: CDR1 SGDLS, CDR2 YYNGEE. Trimming stripped 0 bases from V and 7 bases from J, with 11 bases between. The CDR3 runs to 13 residues. The CDR3 here is CASSVDGSTEQYF. The DNA for the CDR3 is TGTGCCAGCAGCGTAGATGGGTCGACTGAGCAGTACTTC.

The rearrangement uses TRBV5-8 and TRBJ2-5; D could derive from TRBD1 or TRBD2 (5 bases each). V was shortened by 1 base and J by 5 bases, with 12 bases between the two germline ends. Germline values: CDR1 SGHTS, CDR2 YDEGEE. This CDR3 contains 14 residues. CDR3 in amino acids: CASSLRQGVETQYF. CDR3 DNA: TGTGCCAGCAGCTTGAGGCAGGGAGTGGAGACCCAGTACTTC.

The chain has TRBV9 and TRBJ2-1; D unclear. The CDR3 extends over 16 amino acids. Germline CDR1 is SGDLS and CDR2 is YYNGEE. Trimming took 0 bases from V and 0 from J, leaving 10 bases between them. The CDR3 nucleotides read TGTGCCAGCAGCGTAGAAGGGAAGAGCTCCTACAATGAGCAGTTCTTC. Protein: CASSVEGKSSYNEQFF.

This chain uses TRBV5-4 with TRBJ2-7, with 7 bases aligning to TRBD2. The V segment lost 2 bases and the J segment 6 bases; nucleotides outside the gene matches: 5. The germline gives CDR1 SGHNT, CDR2 YYREEE (reference sequence). CDR3 length: 13 amino acids. This CDR3 reads CASSFGTIGEQYF. DNA of the CDR3: TGTGCCAGCAGCTTCGGGACTATAGGCGAGCAGTACTTC.

The genes are TRBV29-1 and TRBJ1-2; D may be TRBD1 (5 bases). The CDR3 length is 15 residues. The germline gives CDR1 SQVTM, CDR2 ANQGSEA. V dropped 7 bases and J dropped 6 bases, with 24 bases sitting between them. The CDR3 region has the DNA TGCAGCGCCCTGGGGAGTGGGGGGAACCTGGATGGCTACACCTTC. Translating gives CSALGSGGNLDGYTF.

This clone has a single count. J is TRBJ2-1 and V is TRBV30; TRBD2 matches 12 bases. The CDR3 length is 13 residues. CDR1 and CDR2 from the germline V gene are GTSNPN and SVGIG (reference sequence). V dropped 1 base and J dropped 10; count of bases not matched to a gene: 2. The CDR3: CAWSGLAGDEQFF. The CDR3 coding sequence is TGTGCCTGGAGTGGACTAGCGGGAGACGAGCAGTTCTTC.

V and J are TRBV30 and TRBJ2-5, with D unresolved. There are 13 residues in the CDR3. Trimming removed 3 bases from V and 4 bases from J, with 12 bases in between. Germline V gene data show CDR1 as GTSNPN and CDR2 as SVGIG (reference sequence). The CDR3 region has the DNA TGTGCCTGGAGCCAAAAGGGTACAGAGACCCAGTACTTC. It translates to CAWSQKGTETQYF.

The genes are TRBV5-6 and TRBJ2-7; 10 nucleotides agree with TRBD1. CDR1 and CDR2 from the germline V gene are SGHDT and YYEEEE. This CDR3 is 15 amino acids long. V shed 4 bases, J shed 5 bases, and the junction held 9 bases outside the gene matches. The CDR3 nucleotides are TGTGCCAGCAGCCTGCGACAGGGGGCGTTTCACGAGCAGTACTTC. It codes for CASSLRQGAFHEQYF.

This clone has a single count. The CDR3: CASSLSRGSGANVLTF. The CDR3 coding sequence is TGTGCCAGCAGTTTATCTCGGGGCTCTGGGGCCAACGTCCTGACTTTC. This sequence joins TRBV28 and TRBJ2-6, with D perhaps matching TRBD2 (5 bases). The CDR3 has 16 residues. Germline CDR1 is MDHEN and CDR2 is SYDVKM. V was shortened by 1 base and J by 0 bases, with 7 bases between the two germline ends.

This chain connects TRBV7-2 to TRBJ2-5; tentative D call: TRBD1 (6 bases). In germline, CDR1 is SGHTA, CDR2 FQGNSA. V gave up 4 bases and J gave up 2 bases, with 14 bases separating them. The CDR3 covers 15 residues. This CDR3 reads CASSSSDSTQETQYF. The DNA for the CDR3 is TGTGCCAGCAGCTCCTCGGACAGCACACAAGAGACCCAGTACTTC.

The gene calls are TRBV7-6 and TRBJ2-1, with D perhaps TRBD2 (6 bases). The ends were cut back, 0 bases at V and 12 bases at J, with 24 bases in the middle. The germline CDR1 and CDR2 sequences are SGHVS and FNYEAQ. The length of the CDR3 is 17 residues. Here the CDR3 reads CASSLALSSGALIRQFF. CDR3 coding DNA: TGTGCCAGCAGCTTAGCGCTCAGTAGCGGAGCCCTAATACGGCAGTTCTTC.

V usage is TRBV7-9 and J usage is TRBJ1-4; the D is unclear. The CDR3 runs to 13 residues. Trimming shortened V by 7 bases and J by 3 bases, and 9 bases separated the two germline ends. The germline V gene has CDR1 SEHNR and CDR2 FQNEAQ (reference sequence). This CDR3 reads CASTGEANEKLFF. The CDR3 coding sequence is TGTGCCAGCACCGGAGAAGCTAATGAAAAACTGTTTTTT.

The V gene is TRBV19, the J gene TRBJ2-3; D unclear. This CDR3 has 15 residues. Trimming took 3 bases from V and 2 from J, leaving 12 bases between them. Germline CDR1 reads LNHDA; CDR2 reads SQIVND (reference sequence). In DNA, the CDR3 is TGTGCCAGTAGTATCGGCCCATCGTACACAGATACGCAGTATTTT. It is translated as CASSIGPSYTDTQYF.

This rearrangement joins TRBV30 to TRBJ2-1; 16 bases line up with TRBD2. V was clipped by 2 bases and J by 0 bases; unmatched bases: 16. This CDR3 is 22 amino acids long. Per germline, CDR1 GTSNPN and CDR2 SVGIG (reference sequence). CDR3 DNA sequence: TGTGCCTGGAGTCTCCCACCCCTCGGGACTAGCGGGAGGGGGAGCTCCTACAATGAGCAGTTCTTC. Encoded protein: CAWSLPPLGTSGRGSSYNEQFF.

V gene TRBV13 combines with J gene TRBJ2-7; D gene unclear. The germline V and J ends were trimmed by 0 bases and 0 bases, with 6 bases remaining between them. Germline lookup yields CDR1 PRHDT and CDR2 FYEKMQ (reference sequence). There are 14 residues in the CDR3. The CDR3 bases are TGTGCCAGCAGCTTAGGACAGAGCTCCTACGAGCAGTACTTC. Amino acid sequence: CASSLGQSSYEQYF.

The chain carries TRBV4-1 and TRBJ1-1; unclear D gene. The CDR3 contains 13 residues. V was trimmed by 1 base and J by 1 base, leaving 4 bases between them. Germline lookup yields CDR1 MGHRA and CDR2 YSYEKL. The CDR3 here is CASSQGGNTEAFF. In DNA form, the CDR3 reads TGCGCCAGCAGCCAAGGGGGGAACACTGAAGCTTTCTTT.

This chain links TRBV7-6 with TRBJ2-1; the D gene is possibly TRBD2 (5 bases). Trimming left V 4 bases short and J 5 bases short, with 18 bases between. Germline CDR1 reads SGHVS; CDR2 reads FNYEAQ. This CDR3 is 16 amino acids long. The DNA of the CDR3 is TGTGCCAGCAGCTCCGCCGGGGTGTCGGGCAACAATGAGCAGTTCTTC. Protein product: CASSSAGVSGNNEQFF. The variable domain in full, completed from reference TRBV7-6 and TRBJ2-1, reads GAGVSQSPRYKVTKRGQDVALRCDPISGHVSLYWYRQALGQGPEFLTYFNYEAQQDKSGLPNDRFSAERPEGSISTLTIQRTEQRDSAMYRCASSSAGVSGNNEQFFGPGTRLTVL.

This chain joins TRBV12-2 and TRBJ2-7; the DNA was not used to check the table's D call, TRBD1. TRBV12-2 is designated a pseudogene. The length of the CDR3 is 15 residues. The CDR3 reads CASRPAPWTVYEQYF. The CDR3 nucleotides read TGTGCAAGTCGCCCCGCCCCTTGGACAGTTTACGAGCAGTACTTC.

The genes are TRBV18 and TRBJ2-7; perhaps TRBD1 as D (5 bases). Trimming left V 4 bases short and J 3 bases short, with 16 bases between. CDR3 size: 15 residues. CDR1 KGHSH and CDR2 LQKENI come from the germline V gene. The CDR3 sequence: CASSRTGRANYEQYF. The DNA for the CDR3 is TGTGCCAGCTCACGAACTGGCAGGGCTAACTACGAGCAGTACTTC.

V is TRBV4-1 and J is TRBJ2-5; D is undetermined. The CDR3 length is 12 residues. Germline V gene lookup returns CDR1 MGHRA and CDR2 YSYEKL. Trimming took 2 bases from V and 5 from J, leaving 6 bases between them. As DNA, the CDR3 is TGCGCCAGCAGCCAAACGGTGGAGACCCAGTACTTC. Translated: CASSQTVETQYF.

The chain carries TRBV5-1 and TRBJ2-2; 10 nucleotides agree with TRBD2. Germline loops: CDR1 SGHRS, CDR2 YFSETQ. The J segment lost 4 bases and the V segment lost 2 bases, leaving 8 bases of the junction unmatched. The CDR3 loop spans 17 amino acids. Here the CDR3 reads CASSFKRGTSVTGELFF. The CDR3 DNA sequence: TGCGCCAGCAGCTTTAAACGCGGGACTAGCGTCACCGGGGAGCTGTTTTTT.

The chain links TRBV21-1 to TRBJ1-1; the table's D call TRBD1 went unverified against the DNA. TRBV21-1 is assigned pseudogene status. CDR3 length equals 14 residues. The DNA of the CDR3 is TGTGCCAGCAGCAAAGGAAAGGGGACAGCTGAAGCTTTCTTT. This codes for CASSKGKGTAEAFF.

The chain links TRBV9 to TRBJ2-5; D call uncertain. Looked up from germline, CDR1 is SGDLS and CDR2 is YYNGEE. V was clipped by 2 bases and J by 3 bases, with 8 bases between them. The CDR3 extends over 13 amino acids. In DNA form, the CDR3 reads TGTGCCAGCAGCGTCCAAAAAGAAGAGACCCAGTACTTC. Protein product: CASSVQKEETQYF.

V gene TRBV4-2 combines with J gene TRBJ2-7; the match to TRBD2 covers 9 bases. CDR3 length: 20 amino acids. V lost 0 bases, J lost 4 bases, and 19 bases stayed unmatched. Germline-derived CDR1 and CDR2 are LGHNA and YNFKEQ. CDR3 coding DNA: TGTGCCAGCAGCCAAGATAAAGGACTAGCGACACTATCAATCTTATACGAGCAGTACTTC. This gives the protein CASSQDKGLATLSILYEQYF.

This sequence joins TRBV28 and TRBJ1-6; weak D call: TRBD1 (5 bases). This CDR3 spans 17 amino acids. Germline V gene data show CDR1 as MDHEN and CDR2 as SYDVKM. V was cut by 6 bases and J by 7 bases, with 22 bases left in between. The CDR3 here is CASRRLTGSARNSPLHF. The CDR3 bases are TGTGCCAGCAGACGACTAACAGGATCCGCTAGGAATTCACCCCTCCACTTT.

The sample holds one count of this clone. This chain links TRBV10-1 with TRBJ2-7; no definite D call. The CDR3 consists of 14 residues. V lost 3 bases and J 2 bases, leaving 11 bases between the germline ends. Germline loops: CDR1 WNHNN, CDR2 SYGVQD (reference sequence). As DNA, the CDR3 is TGCGCCAGCAGTGACCAGATTGGCCCCTACGAGCAGTACTTC. It encodes CASSDQIGPYEQYF.

The chain joins TRBV28 to TRBJ1-1; the D is unclear. This CDR3 contains 13 residues. Germline values: CDR1 MDHEN, CDR2 SYDVKM. V was pared by 2 bases and J by 1 base, with 5 bases between. CDR3 sequence reads: CASSLVENTEAFF. DNA of the CDR3: TGTGCCAGCAGTTTAGTCGAGAACACTGAAGCTTTCTTT. The entire variable domain, with the rest obtained from reference TRBV28 and TRBJ1-1, is as follows: DVKVTQSSRYLVKRTGEKVFLECVQDMDHENMFWYRQDPGLGLRLIYFSYDVKMKEKGDIPEGYSVSREKKERFSLILESASTNQTSMYLCASSLVENTEAFFGQGTRLTVV.